This T cell receptor beta chain was sequenced during a study of human T cells and chemical hapten exposure. Findings of the study overall: TCRs whose frequency exceeded 1 in 1000 remained the same following DPC sensitization.

The library tagged individual cDNA molecules with unique molecular identifiers. TCRdb called the RACE reads again in MiXCR, with one record for every CDR3 protein. The profile shows 50,000 or so distinct CDR3 sequences, roughly 9.5% of them singletons. There are 14 residues in the CDR3. V lost 2 bases and J lost 2, with 7 bases in between. The germline V gene encodes CDR1 MNHEY and CDR2 SVGAGI. To note about this clonotype: The target antigen is unknown.

Regarding time point: patch test 3, about 24 weeks after DPC sensitization. Treatment in this sample: therapeutic diphenylcyclopropenone sensitization with weekly scalp DPC. Each patch-test visit's blood sample preceded patch application. This receptor was taken from a middle-aged woman with alopecia areata. Some clones in this sample may be carry-over from other donors' samples. The chain combines TRBV6-5 with TRBJ1-5, with a weak D call TRBD1 (6 bases). Here the sequenced sample was whole blood, taken in connection with sensitization to the hapten diphenylcyclopropenone (DPC). CDR3 sequence reads: CASSYDRRNQPQHF. CDR3 DNA: TGTGCCAGCAGTTACGACAGGCGCAATCAGCCCCAGCATTTT.